This passage covers 4 T cell receptor beta chains from one sample sequenced in a study of T cells in Graves' hyperthyroidism and ophthalmopathy. The investigators amplified TCR beta CDR3 regions from RNA transcripts. Researchers ran a first-round RT-PCR on the TCR CDR3 using the HTBI primer set. TCRdb ran MiXCR on the multiplex PCR reads and lists one entry per CDR3 protein. The sample has about 640,000 distinct CDR3 sequences; roughly 14% are singletons. What was sequenced was blood. These TCRs come from a woman in her 50s with Graves' ophthalmopathy.

This clonotype came up many times. CDR3 in DNA: TGTGCCAGCAGCGAGCTGGGACGGCTCTCCTACGAGCAGTACTTC. Its translation: CASSELGRLSYEQYF. The rearrangement joins TRBV9 to TRBJ2-7; either TRBD1 or TRBD2 may supply D (5 bases each). Germline V gives CDR1 SGDLS, CDR2 YYNGEE. V was shortened by 3 bases and J by 0 bases, with 13 bases between the two germline ends. The CDR3 extends over 15 amino acids.

This clonotype was picked up many times. The gene calls are TRBV12-5 and TRBJ1-1, with D maybe TRBD1 (5 bases). This CDR3 region has 13 residues. The V and J ends lost 3 bases and 4 bases respectively, with 9 bases between them. The germline CDR1 and CDR2 sequences are LGHNT and FRNRAP. CDR3 in DNA: TGTGCTAGTGGTTTTTCAGGGACCACTGAAGCTTTCTTT. It encodes CASGFSGTTEAFF.

This clonotype appeared many times. This chain uses TRBV28 with TRBJ2-5; tentative D call: TRBD1 (5 bases). CDR1 is MDHEN, CDR2 SYDVKM, per germline. The germline V and J ends were trimmed by 3 bases and 4 bases, with 18 bases remaining between them. This CDR3 contains 16 residues. CDR3 amino acids: CASSFAQGRVGETQYF. Here the CDR3 DNA reads TGTGCCAGCAGTTTTGCTCAGGGTCGGGTGGGAGAGACCCAGTACTTC. The variable domain in full, completed from reference TRBV28 and TRBJ2-5, reads DVKVTQSSRYLVKRTGEKVFLECVQDMDHENMFWYRQDPGLGLRLIYFSYDVKMKEKGDIPEGYSVSREKKERFSLILESASTNQTSMYLCASSFAQGRVGETQYFGPGTRLLVL.

This clonotype was seen repeatedly, ten times or more. The chain couples TRBV6-1 to TRBJ1-1; a weak D match, TRBD1 (5 bases). Germline loops: CDR1 MNHNS, CDR2 SASEGT. The CDR3 is 11 amino acids. V was cut by 5 bases and J by 6 bases, with 7 bases left in between. CDR3 in DNA: TGTGCCAGCAGTTGGGGCTCTGAAGCTTTCTTT. Translation: CASSWGSEAFF.